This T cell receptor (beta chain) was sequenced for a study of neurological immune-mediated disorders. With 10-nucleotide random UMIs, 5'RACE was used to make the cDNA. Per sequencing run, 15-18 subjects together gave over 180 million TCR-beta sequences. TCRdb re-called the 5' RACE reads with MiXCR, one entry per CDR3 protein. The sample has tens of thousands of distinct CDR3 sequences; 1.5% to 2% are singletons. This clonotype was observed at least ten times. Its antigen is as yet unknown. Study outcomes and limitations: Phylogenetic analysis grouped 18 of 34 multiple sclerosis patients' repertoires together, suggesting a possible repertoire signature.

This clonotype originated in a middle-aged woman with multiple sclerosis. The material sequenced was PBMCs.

The chain's CDR3 is CASSLAQFGNTIYF. The DNA of the CDR3 is TGTGCCAGCAGCTTAGCGCAGTTTGGAAACACCATATATTTT. This sequence joins TRBV7-9 and TRBJ1-3; D is unresolved. V dropped 0 bases and J dropped 3 bases, with 6 bases sitting between them. This CDR3 is 14 amino acids long. Germline CDR1 SEHNR, CDR2 FQNEAQ (reference sequence). Combining the CDR3 with reference TRBV7-9 and TRBJ1-3 gives the whole variable domain DTGVSQNPRHKITKRGQNVTFRCDPISEHNRLYWYRQTLGQGPEFLTYFQNEAQLEKSRLLSDRFSAERPKGSFSTLEIQRTEQGDSAMYLCASSLAQFGNTIYFGEGSWLTVV.